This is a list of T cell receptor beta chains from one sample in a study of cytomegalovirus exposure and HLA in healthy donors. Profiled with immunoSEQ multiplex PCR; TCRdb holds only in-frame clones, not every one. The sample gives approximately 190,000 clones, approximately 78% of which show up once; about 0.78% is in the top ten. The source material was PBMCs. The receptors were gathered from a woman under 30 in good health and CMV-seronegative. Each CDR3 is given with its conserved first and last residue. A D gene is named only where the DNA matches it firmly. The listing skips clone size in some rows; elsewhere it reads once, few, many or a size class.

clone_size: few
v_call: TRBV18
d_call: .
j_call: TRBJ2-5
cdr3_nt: TGTGCCAGCTCACCAGGGCAGCAAGAGACCCAGTACTTC
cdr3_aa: CASSPGQQETQYF

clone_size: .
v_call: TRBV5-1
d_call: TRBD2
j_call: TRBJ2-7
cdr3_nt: TGCGCCAGCAGCTTGGCCTTGGCGGGGGGGCAAGAGCAGTACTTC
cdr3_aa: CASSLALAGGQEQYF

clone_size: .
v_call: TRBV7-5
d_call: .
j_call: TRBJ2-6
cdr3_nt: TGTGTCAGAAGCCCCCAGGGGGCCCCCTCTGGGGCCAACGTCCTGACTTTC
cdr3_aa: CVRSPQGAPSGANVLTF

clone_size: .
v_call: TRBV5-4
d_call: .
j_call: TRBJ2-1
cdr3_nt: TGTGCCAGCAGCCCGTTTCAGGGTGGGCTTTATAATGAGCAGTTCTTC
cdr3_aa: CASSPFQGGLYNEQFF

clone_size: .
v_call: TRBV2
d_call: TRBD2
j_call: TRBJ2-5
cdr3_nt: TGTGCCAGCGCCTTGACTAGCGGGGTAGAGACCCAGTACTTC
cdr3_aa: CASALTSGVETQYF

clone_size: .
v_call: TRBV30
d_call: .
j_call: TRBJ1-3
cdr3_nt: TGTGCCTGGAGCGAGCCTCACTCGGGAAACACCATATATTTT
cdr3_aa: CAWSEPHSGNTIYF

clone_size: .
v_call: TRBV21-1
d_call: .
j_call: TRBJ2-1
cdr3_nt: TGTGCCAGCAGCAAAATCGGAGGGCATGAGCAGTTCTTC
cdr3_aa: CASSKIGGHEQFF

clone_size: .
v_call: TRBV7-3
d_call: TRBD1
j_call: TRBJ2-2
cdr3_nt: TGTGCCAGCAGGGGACAGGGGGCGGGGACCGGGGAGCTGTTTTTT
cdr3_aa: CASRGQGAGTGELFF

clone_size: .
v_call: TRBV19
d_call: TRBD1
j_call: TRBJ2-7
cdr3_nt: TGTGCCAGTAGTTGGGACAGGGGGTCCTACGAGCAGTACTTC
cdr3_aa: CASSWDRGSYEQYF

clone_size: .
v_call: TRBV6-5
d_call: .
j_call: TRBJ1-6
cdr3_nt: TGTGCCAGCAGTTCCCCTGGGGAGCCGAATTCACCCCTCCACTTT
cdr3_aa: CASSSPGEPNSPLHF

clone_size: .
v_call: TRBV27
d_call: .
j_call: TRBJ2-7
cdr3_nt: TGTGCCAGCAGAGTTTCTGGACTACTCTCCTACGAGCAGTACTTC
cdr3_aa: CASRVSGLLSYEQYF

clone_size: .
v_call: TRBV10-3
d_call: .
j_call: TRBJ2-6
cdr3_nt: TGTGCCACGCAGGGGTCTGGGGCCAACGTCCTGACTTTC
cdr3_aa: CATQGSGANVLTF

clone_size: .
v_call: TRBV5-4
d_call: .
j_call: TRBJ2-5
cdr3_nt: TGTGCCAGCAGCTTATCCGGGATAAGACAAGAGACCCAGTACTTC
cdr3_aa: CASSLSGIRQETQYF

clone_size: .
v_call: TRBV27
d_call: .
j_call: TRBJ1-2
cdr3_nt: TGTGCCAGCAGTTTATCGGGTAGTGGGGCGCTTGGCTACACCTTC
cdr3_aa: CASSLSGSGALGYTF

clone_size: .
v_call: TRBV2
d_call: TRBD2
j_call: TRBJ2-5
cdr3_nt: TGTGCCAGCACCCAGGAAGCGGGAGCCGCAGAGACCCAGTACTTC
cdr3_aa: CASTQEAGAAETQYF

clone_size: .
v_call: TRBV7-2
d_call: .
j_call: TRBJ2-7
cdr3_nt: TGTGCCAGCAGCTCTCCGACATGGGAGCGAAACGAGCAGTACTTC
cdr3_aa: CASSSPTWERNEQYF

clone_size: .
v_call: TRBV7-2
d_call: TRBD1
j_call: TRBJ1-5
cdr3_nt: TGTGCCAGCAGCCCGGGACAGGGCAATCAGCCCCAGCATTTT
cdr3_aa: CASSPGQGNQPQHF

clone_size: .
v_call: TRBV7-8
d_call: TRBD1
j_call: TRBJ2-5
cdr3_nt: TGTGCCAGCCTGGTGGACAGGGGGCGCGGGGAGACCCAGTACTTC
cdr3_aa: CASLVDRGRGETQYF

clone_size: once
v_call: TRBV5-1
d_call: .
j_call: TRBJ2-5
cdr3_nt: TGCGCCAGCAGCTTGGGGACTATCGAAGAGACCCAGTACTTC
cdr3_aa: CASSLGTIEETQYF

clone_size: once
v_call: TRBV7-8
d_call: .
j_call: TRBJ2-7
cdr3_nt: TGTGCCAGCAGCTTATACGGGTTCTCATCCTACGAGCAGTACTTC
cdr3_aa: CASSLYGFSSYEQYF

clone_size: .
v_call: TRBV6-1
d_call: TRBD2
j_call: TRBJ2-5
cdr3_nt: TGTGCCAGCAGTGAATACGCGGGAGGGGGCTGGTGGGAGACCCAGTACTTC
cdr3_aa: CASSEYAGGGWWETQYF

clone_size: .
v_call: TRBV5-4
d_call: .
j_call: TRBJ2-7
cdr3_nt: TGTGCCAGCAGAGACAAGAGCACCTACGAGCAGTACTTC
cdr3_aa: CASRDKSTYEQYF

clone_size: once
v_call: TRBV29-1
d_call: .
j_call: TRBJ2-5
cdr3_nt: TGCAGCGTTCCGGGACTGCCGGCGGAGACCCAGTACTTC
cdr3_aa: CSVPGLPAETQYF

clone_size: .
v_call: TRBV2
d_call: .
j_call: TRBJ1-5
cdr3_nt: TGTGCCAGCAGTGAGGGGCAGGGGCCATATCAGCCCCAGCATTTT
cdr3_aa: CASSEGQGPYQPQHF

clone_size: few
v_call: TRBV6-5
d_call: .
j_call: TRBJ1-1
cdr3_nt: TGTGCCAGCAAATCCGCTGGCGGGGAAAACACTGAAGCTTTCTTT
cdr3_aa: CASKSAGGENTEAFF

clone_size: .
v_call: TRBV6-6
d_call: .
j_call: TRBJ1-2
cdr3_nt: TGTGCCAGCAGTTACCTACAGGGTCACTATGGCTACACCTTC
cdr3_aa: CASSYLQGHYGYTF

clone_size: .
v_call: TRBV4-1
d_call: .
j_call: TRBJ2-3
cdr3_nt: TGCGCCAGCAGCCAAGATCTTGCAGATACGCAGTATTTT
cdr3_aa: CASSQDLADTQYF

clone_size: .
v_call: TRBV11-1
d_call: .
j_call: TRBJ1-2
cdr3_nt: TGTGCCAGCAGCTTGGACAAGAGCGTCGGCTACACCTTC
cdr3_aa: CASSLDKSVGYTF

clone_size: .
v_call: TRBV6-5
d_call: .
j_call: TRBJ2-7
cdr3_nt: TGTGCCAGCAGTTACAGGGCGGGTGAGCAGTACTTC
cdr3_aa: CASSYRAGEQYF

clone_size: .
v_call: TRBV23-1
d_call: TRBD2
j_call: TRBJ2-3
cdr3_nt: TGCGCCAGCACCGCTAACGGGGGGGTAGAGGCGGCTTCTAGCACAGATACGCAGTATTTT
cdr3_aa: CASTANGGVEAASSTDTQYF

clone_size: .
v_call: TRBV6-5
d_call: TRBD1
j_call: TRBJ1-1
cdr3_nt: TGTGCCAGCAGTTATGGGACAGCCGGGAACACTGAAGCTTTCTTT
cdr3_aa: CASSYGTAGNTEAFF

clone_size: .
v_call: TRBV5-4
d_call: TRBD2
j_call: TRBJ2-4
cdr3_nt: TGTGCCAGCAGCCCCGATCCTAGCGGGGGACCTTTAGCCAAAAACATTCAGTACTTC
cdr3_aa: CASSPDPSGGPLAKNIQYF

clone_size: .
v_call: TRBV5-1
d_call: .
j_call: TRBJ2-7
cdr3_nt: TGCGCCAGCAGCTCTGACGGAGCCCTGGGCTACGAGCAGTACTTC
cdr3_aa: CASSSDGALGYEQYF

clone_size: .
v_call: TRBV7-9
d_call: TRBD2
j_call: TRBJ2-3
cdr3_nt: TGTGCCAGCAGCGCACTAGCGGGAGGCACAGATACGCAGTATTTT
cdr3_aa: CASSALAGGTDTQYF

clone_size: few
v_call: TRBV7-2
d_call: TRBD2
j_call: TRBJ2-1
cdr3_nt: TGTGCCAGCAGCCGAGAGTCCGGGACTACTATCTACAATGAGCAGTTCTTC
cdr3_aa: CASSRESGTTIYNEQFF

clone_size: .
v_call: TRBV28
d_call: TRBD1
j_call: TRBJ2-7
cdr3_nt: TGTGCCAGCACTAGGGACAGGGGGCACGAGCAGTACTTC
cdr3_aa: CASTRDRGHEQYF

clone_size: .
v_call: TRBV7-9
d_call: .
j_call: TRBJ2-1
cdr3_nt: TGTGCCAGCAGCTTACTCGGCTCCTACAATGAGCAGTTCTTC
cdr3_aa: CASSLLGSYNEQFF

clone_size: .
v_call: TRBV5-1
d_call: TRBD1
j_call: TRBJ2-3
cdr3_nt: TGCGCCAGCAGCCGGGACAGGGCCCCCGATACGCAGTATTTT
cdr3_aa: CASSRDRAPDTQYF

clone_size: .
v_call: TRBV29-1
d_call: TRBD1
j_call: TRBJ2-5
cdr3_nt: TGCAGCGTCCGAACACCCAGGGGGCGCAAATTGGAGACCCAGTACTTC
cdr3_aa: CSVRTPRGRKLETQYF

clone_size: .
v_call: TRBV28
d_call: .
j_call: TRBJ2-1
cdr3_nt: TGTGCCAGCAGGGACGGCGGGTTCGGCAATGAGCAGTTCTTC
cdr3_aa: CASRDGGFGNEQFF

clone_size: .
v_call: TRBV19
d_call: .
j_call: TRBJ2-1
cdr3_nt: TGTGCCAGTAAGGGTAGGTTGGGGGAGGATGAGCAGTTCTTC
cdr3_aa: CASKGRLGEDEQFF

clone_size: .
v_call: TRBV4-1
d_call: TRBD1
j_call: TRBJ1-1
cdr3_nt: TGCGCCAGCAGCCAAGTCGGACAGGCAGTGAACACTGAAGCTTTCTTT
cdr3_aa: CASSQVGQAVNTEAFF

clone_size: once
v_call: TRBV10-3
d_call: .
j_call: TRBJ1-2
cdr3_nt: TGTGCCATCAGTGATTCCCCAGGGCTCTTCTATGGCTACACCTTC
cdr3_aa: CAISDSPGLFYGYTF

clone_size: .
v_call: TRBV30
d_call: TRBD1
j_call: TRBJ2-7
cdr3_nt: TGTGCCTGGAGGGGGACAGTCTACGAGCAGTACTTC
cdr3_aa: CAWRGTVYEQYF

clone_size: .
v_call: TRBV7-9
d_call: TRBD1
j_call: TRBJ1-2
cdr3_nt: TGTGCCAGCAGCTTAGGGACAGGGACCTATGGCTACACCTTC
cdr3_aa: CASSLGTGTYGYTF

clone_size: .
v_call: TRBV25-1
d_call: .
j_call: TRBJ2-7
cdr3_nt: TGTGCCAGCAGTGAAGGCGGGATCTCGGAGCAGTACTTC
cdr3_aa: CASSEGGISEQYF

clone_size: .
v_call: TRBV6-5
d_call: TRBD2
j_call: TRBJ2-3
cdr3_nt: TGTGCCAGCAGTTACCTAGCGGGAGGGCTTGTAGATACGCAGTATTTT
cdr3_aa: CASSYLAGGLVDTQYF

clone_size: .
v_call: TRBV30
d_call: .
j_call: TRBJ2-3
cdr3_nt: TGTGCCTGGGGTACTAGAATAGCAGATACGCAGTATTTT
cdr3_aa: CAWGTRIADTQYF

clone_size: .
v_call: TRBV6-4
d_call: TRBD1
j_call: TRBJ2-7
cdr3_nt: TGTGCCAGCAGTGAAACAGGGGGTTACTACGAGCAGTACTTC
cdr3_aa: CASSETGGYYEQYF

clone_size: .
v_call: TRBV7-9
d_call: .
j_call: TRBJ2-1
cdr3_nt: TGTGCCAGCAGCCGGGACACCTCCTACAATGAGCAGTTCTTC
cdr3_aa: CASSRDTSYNEQFF

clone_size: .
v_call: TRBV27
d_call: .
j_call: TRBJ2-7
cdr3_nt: TGTGCCAGCAGTTTCACAGGAGCGTACGAGCAGTACTTC
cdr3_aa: CASSFTGAYEQYF

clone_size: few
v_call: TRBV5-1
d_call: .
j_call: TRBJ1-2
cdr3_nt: TGCGCCAGCAGCTTCGATTCAGGGCACGCGGATGGCTACACCTTC
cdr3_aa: CASSFDSGHADGYTF

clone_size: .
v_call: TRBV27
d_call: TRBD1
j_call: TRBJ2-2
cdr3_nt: TGTGCCAGCAGTACTCCGGACAGGGGGGGAACCGGGGAGCTGTTTTTT
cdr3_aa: CASSTPDRGGTGELFF

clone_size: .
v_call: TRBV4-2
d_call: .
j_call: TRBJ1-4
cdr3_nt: TGTGCCAGCAGCCAAGAAGGCCCTGGCTGGGGCCCAGCCGGAAAACTGTTTTTT
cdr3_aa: CASSQEGPGWGPAGKLFF

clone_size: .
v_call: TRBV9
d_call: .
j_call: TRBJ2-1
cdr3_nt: TGTGCCAGCAGCTCGCGATTAGGGGGAGGGCCGGGGGATGAGCAGTTCTTC
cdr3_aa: CASSSRLGGGPGDEQFF